The 2 T cell receptor beta chains listed next were all sequenced from one sample in a study of post-analysis software for immune sequencing data. Whole-study findings and limits: TRBV5-6, TRBV5-1 and TRBV20-1 belonged to a set of about 5 TRBV segments that were more frequent in patients than controls.

Prepared TCR beta cDNA libraries contained unique molecular identifiers. TCRdb reprocessed the PCR reads via MiXCR and lists one record per CDR3 protein. The table includes 350,000 to 500,000 distinct CDR3 sequences, approximately 37% detected once. Antigens for these TCRs are unknown. Specimen: blood. The receptors stem from a girl aged 2 to 9 with multiple sclerosis.

V and J are TRBV7-9 and TRBJ2-4, with 11 positions matching TRBD2. The J call may be in error: the DNA end matches TRBJ2-7 better. The CDR3 is 19 amino acids. Looked up from germline, CDR1 is SEHNR and CDR2 is FQNEAQ (reference sequence). For the CDR3, the DNA is TGTGCCAGCAGCCCATCCTCCCACCTAACTAGCGGGGGATCCTACGAGCAGTACTTC. The encoded protein is CASSPSSHLTSGGSYEQYF.

The chain uses TRBV10-3 and TRBJ2-1, with D tentatively TRBD1 (6 bases). CDR3 length equals 14 residues. V was pared by 5 bases and J by 4 bases, with 12 bases between. Germline lookup yields CDR1 ENHRY and CDR2 SYGVKD. This CDR3 reads CAISLGGSYNEQFF. DNA of the CDR3: TGTGCCATCAGTCTTGGGGGCTCGTACAATGAGCAGTTCTTC.